This note documents a single TCR beta chain sequence. Assay used: immunoSEQ multiplex PCR; TCRdb lists only in-frame clones, some missing. In the table there are 90,000 to 100,000 clones, 90% of which are singletons. The sample is drawn from a study of control samples from healthy donors and cancer patients. Germline CDR1 reads SGHAT; CDR2 reads FQNNGV. The CDR3 length is 15 residues. Trimming removed 4 bases from V and 3 bases from J; junction bases left unmatched: 8. This TCR was sampled from a woman aged 18-35 years in good health. This chain joins TRBV11-2 and TRBJ2-5; 7 bases agree with TRBD2. The specimen was blood. CDR3 bases: TGTGCCAGCAGCTATTGGCCTAGCGGAAAAGAGACCCAGTACTTC. Translated, it gives CASSYWPSGKETQYF.